Listed below are T cell receptor beta chains from one sample, sequenced in a study of cytomegalovirus exposure and HLA in healthy donors. Profiling relied on immunoSEQ multiplex PCR, and the TCRdb table lists in-frame clones only, not all of them. The data show about 98,000 clones, 55% to 80% seen once. Material for sequencing was PBMCs. The receptors stem from a female donor in good health and CMV-seronegative. CDR3s include the opening cysteine and the closing phenylalanine or tryptophan. A D gene is named only where the DNA matches it firmly. Size values are once, few and many counts, or a class for expanded clones, and some rows have none.

V	D	size	J	CDR3	DNA
TRBV28	TRBD1	.	TRBJ1-6	CATSPGQGGPLHF	TGTGCCACCTCGCCGGGACAGGGGGGCCCCCTCCACTTT
TRBV19	TRBD1	.	TRBJ1-5	CASIRQGTWQPQHF	TGTGCCAGTATCCGACAGGGAACGTGGCAGCCCCAGCATTTT
TRBV5-4	.	once	TRBJ2-7	CASSLGGTTYEQYF	TGTGCCAGCAGCTTGGGCGGGACCACCTACGAGCAGTACTTC
TRBV5-1	TRBD1	.	TRBJ2-5	CASSKGQGNQETQYF	TGCGCCAGCAGCAAGGGACAGGGAAATCAAGAGACCCAGTACTTC
TRBV9	TRBD1	.	TRBJ2-7	CASSVAGGSEQYF	TGTGCCAGCAGCGTAGCAGGGGGCAGCGAGCAGTACTTC
TRBV28	.	.	TRBJ2-1	CASSTTGSESYNEQFF	TGTGCCAGCAGTACAACAGGGTCGGAGTCCTACAATGAGCAGTTCTTC
TRBV6-5	.	.	TRBJ1-2	CASSYSGGIYGYTF	TGTGCCAGCAGTTACTCAGGGGGAATCTATGGCTACACCTTC
TRBV29-1	.	once	TRBJ1-2	CSVGEFGDYGYTF	TGCAGCGTGGGAGAGTTTGGAGACTATGGCTACACCTTC
TRBV18	TRBD1	.	TRBJ1-2	CASSPTGQGAGGYTF	TGTGCCAGCTCACCGACCGGACAGGGGGCGGGTGGCTACACCTTC
TRBV30	.	.	TRBJ1-1	CAWSLQGKGEAFF	TGTGCCTGGAGTCTGCAGGGGAAAGGTGAAGCTTTCTTT
TRBV28	.	.	TRBJ1-1	CASSETQGNGAFF	TGTGCCAGCAGTGAAACCCAGGGGAATGGTGCTTTCTTT
TRBV18	.	.	TRBJ1-2	CASSGGVLPLYGYTF	TGTGCCAGCTCCGGCGGGGTACTGCCCCTCTATGGCTACACCTTC
TRBV27	TRBD1	.	TRBJ2-7	CASSPGGSYEQYF	TGTGCCAGCAGCCCAGGGGGCTCCTACGAGCAGTACTTC
TRBV4-1	.	.	TRBJ1-5	CASSQDLRGNQPQHF	TGCGCCAGCAGCCAAGATCTCCGGGGAAACCAGCCCCAGCATTTT